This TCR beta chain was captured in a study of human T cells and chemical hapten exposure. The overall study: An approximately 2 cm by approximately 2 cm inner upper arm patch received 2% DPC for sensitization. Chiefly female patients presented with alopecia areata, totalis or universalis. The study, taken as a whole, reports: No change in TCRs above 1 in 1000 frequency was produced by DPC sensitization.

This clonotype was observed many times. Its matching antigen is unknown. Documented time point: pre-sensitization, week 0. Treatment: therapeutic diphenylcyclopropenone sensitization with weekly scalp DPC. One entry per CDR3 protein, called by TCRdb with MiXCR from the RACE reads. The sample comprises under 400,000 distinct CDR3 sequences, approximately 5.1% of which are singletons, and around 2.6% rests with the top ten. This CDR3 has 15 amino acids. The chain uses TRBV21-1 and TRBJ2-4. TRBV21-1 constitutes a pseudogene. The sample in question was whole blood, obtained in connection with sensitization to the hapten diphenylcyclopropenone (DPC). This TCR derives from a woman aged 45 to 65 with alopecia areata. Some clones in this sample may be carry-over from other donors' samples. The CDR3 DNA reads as TGTGCCAGCAGTTTGGGTAGGGTAGCCAAAAACATTCAGTACTTC. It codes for CASSLGRVAKNIQYF.